This T cell receptor beta chain was identified in a study of blood T cell repertoires in COVID-19. Per the germline V gene, CDR1 is SGHRS and CDR2 is YFSETQ. This CDR3 is 14 amino acids long. The V segment lost 4 bases and the J segment 8 bases; nucleotides outside the gene matches: 9. Study members were between about 18 and 100 years old and lived in around 24 US regions. Exposed enrollees encountered a COVID-19 case at some point within 2 weeks before study entry. TCRdb keeps only in-frame clones here, not all; method: immunoSEQ multiplex PCR. Seen here are a few hundred thousand clones, nearly 90% observed once, and the top ten hold 2.5% to 3.5%.

What was sequenced was PBMCs or T cells enriched from blood (not recorded which). The chain employs TRBV5-1 and TRBJ1-2; 9 bases match TRBD1. The source of this sequence is a woman aged 45-65 years who had been exposed to COVID-19. For the CDR3, the DNA is TGCGCCAGCAGCGACAGGGGGGTGAAAGAGGGCTACACCTTC. This sequence encodes CASSDRGVKEGYTF.